This T cell receptor beta chain derives from a study of blood T cell repertoires in COVID-19. Unmatched junction bases numbered 3, after V lost 0 bases and J lost 1 base. The CDR3 sequence is 15 residues long. The germline V gene has CDR1 SGHVS and CDR2 FQNEAQ. Participants spanned ages about 18 to 100 years and resided in 20 to 30 US areas. Original data processing: From reference gene primer amplification, estimates of nucleated cell counts were derived. Sequencing was performed with immunoSEQ multiplex PCR; in TCRdb, only in-frame clones are kept and a portion is missing. Clone size and V and J calls were adopted from that table, with D and trimming inferred from the DNA. The sample includes about 200,000 clones, around 86% of them seen just once.

The chain carries TRBV7-8 and TRBJ2-7, with TRBD2 identical over 7 bases. The sample taken for sequencing was PBMCs or T cells enriched from blood (not recorded which). The TCR comes from a middle-aged man with acute COVID-19. The CDR3 reads CASSLAASGSYEQYF. Written as DNA, the CDR3 is TGTGCCAGCAGCTTAGCCGCTAGCGGTTCCTACGAGCAGTACTTC. The entire variable domain, with the rest obtained from reference TRBV7-8 and TRBJ2-7, is as follows: GAGVSQSPRYKVAKRGQDVALRCDPISGHVSLFWYQQALGQGPEFLTYFQNEAQLDKSGLPSDRFFAERPEGSVSTLKIQRTQQEDSAVYLCASSLAASGSYEQYFGPGTRLTVT.